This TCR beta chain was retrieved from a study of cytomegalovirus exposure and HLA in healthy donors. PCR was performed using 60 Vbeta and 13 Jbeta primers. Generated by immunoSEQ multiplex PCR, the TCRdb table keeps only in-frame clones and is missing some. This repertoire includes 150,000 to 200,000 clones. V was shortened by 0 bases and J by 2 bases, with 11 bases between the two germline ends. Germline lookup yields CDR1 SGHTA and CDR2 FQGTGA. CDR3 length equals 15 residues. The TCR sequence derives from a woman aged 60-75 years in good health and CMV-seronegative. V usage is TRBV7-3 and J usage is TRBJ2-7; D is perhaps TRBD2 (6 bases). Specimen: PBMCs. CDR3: CASSLTGGTTYEQYF. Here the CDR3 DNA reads TGTGCCAGCAGCTTAACCGGCGGGACGACCTACGAGCAGTACTTC.